One and the same sample provided the 14 T cell receptor beta chains below, sequenced in a study of cytomegalovirus exposure and HLA in healthy donors. The PCR made use of 60 Vbeta and 13 Jbeta primers. Method: immunoSEQ multiplex PCR; TCRdb's copy keeps in-frame clones and lacks some. Among 150,000 or so clones, around 80% were seen once, and the ten largest hold 2% to 3%. Sequenced: PBMCs. Receptors were obtained from a middle-aged man in good health and CMV-seronegative.

This clone came up once. The CDR3 DNA is TGTGCCAGCAGCCCATTAGGAGCAGATACGCAGTATTTT. Protein sequence: CASSPLGADTQYF. The chain links TRBV6-5 to TRBJ2-3; D is uncertain. Germline V gene sequence: CDR1 MNHEY, CDR2 SVGAGI. Deletions cut 6 bases from V and 4 bases from J, with 11 bases between. CDR3 size: 13 residues.

J is TRBJ1-5 and V is TRBV19; maybe TRBD1 (6 bases). The CDR3 consists of 12 residues. V lost 7 bases to trimming and J lost 5 bases, with 9 bases between them. Germline CDR1 reads LNHDA; CDR2 reads SQIVND (reference sequence). Here the CDR3 DNA reads TGTGCCAGTAACCAGGGGCATCAGCCCCAGCATTTT. Its protein product is CASNQGHQPQHF.

The CDR3 protein is CASSWDRPPTQYF. The CDR3 DNA reads TGTGCCAGCAGCTGGGACAGGCCGCCCACCCAGTACTTC. V is TRBV7-2 and J is TRBJ2-5; 8 positions agree with TRBD1. Germline CDR1 SGHTA, CDR2 FQGNSA. The CDR3 consists of 13 residues. Trimming removed 4 bases from V and 8 bases from J; junction bases left unmatched: 6.

This clone was found once. The V gene is TRBV6-1, the J gene TRBJ2-5, with 8 bases matching TRBD2. The junction had 4 bases not matched to a gene; V was cut back by 5 bases and J by 5 bases. The CDR3 is 13 residues long. Germline-derived CDR1 and CDR2 are MNHNS and SASEGT. The CDR3 nucleotides read TGTGCCAGCAGTTCAACGGGGGGGGAGACCCAGTACTTC. It specifies CASSSTGGETQYF.

This clone showed up just once. This rearrangement joins TRBV2 to TRBJ2-3; D perhaps matches TRBD1 (5 bases). Trimming removed 4 bases from V and 0 bases from J, with 8 bases in between. The V gene's germline CDR1 is SNHLY and CDR2 FYNNEI. This CDR3 comprises 14 residues. The CDR3 DNA sequence: TGTGCCAGCAGTGGACAGTCTAGCACAGATACGCAGTATTTT. This translates into CASSGQSSTDTQYF. Using reference TRBV2 and TRBJ2-3 for the parts outside the CDR3, the full variable domain is EPEVTQTPSHQVTQMGQEVILRCVPISNHLYFYWYRQILGQKVEFLVSFYNNEISEKSEIFDDQFSVERPDGSNFTLKIRSTKLEDSAMYFCASSGQSSTDTQYFGPGTRLTVL.

This chain joins TRBV5-6 and TRBJ1-1; D unclear. This CDR3 spans 15 amino acids. Germline assignment: CDR1 SGHDT and CDR2 YYEEEE. V dropped 4 bases and J dropped 4 bases, with 17 bases sitting between them. The CDR3 spells CASSPVWAQVTEAFF. CDR3 sequence (DNA): TGTGCCAGCAGCCCCGTTTGGGCGCAGGTCACTGAAGCTTTCTTT.

This chain uses TRBV19 with TRBJ1-1; tentatively, D is TRBD1 (6 bases). The length of the CDR3 is 15 residues. The germline gives CDR1 LNHDA, CDR2 SQIVND (reference sequence). Trimming removed 5 bases at V and 3 bases at J, with 16 bases between. The CDR3 DNA sequence: TGTGCCAGTAGTGCGAATACAGGGCGGGACACTGAAGCTTTCTTT. Translating it yields CASSANTGRDTEAFF.

The gene calls are TRBV7-2 and TRBJ2-1, with TRBD2 matching 13 bases. The CDR3 has 15 residues. The ends lost 5 bases at V and 9 bases at J; junction bases unmatched: 7. Per germline, CDR1 SGHTA and CDR2 FQGNSA. The CDR3 sequence: CASSPGLAGEGEQFF. The CDR3 DNA reads as TGTGCCAGCAGCCCCGGACTAGCGGGAGAGGGTGAGCAGTTCTTC.

This clone was seen a few times. The chain employs TRBV30 and TRBJ1-3, with 7 bases identical to TRBD1. V lost 1 base to trimming and J lost 3 bases; unmatched junction nucleotides: 6. The germline CDR1 and CDR2 sequences are GTSNPN and SVGIG (reference sequence). This CDR3 region has 15 residues. CDR3 in amino acids: CAWSDTGEGGNTIYF. Here the CDR3 DNA reads TGTGCCTGGAGTGATACAGGGGAAGGTGGAAACACCATATATTTT. The whole variable domain, remainder taken from reference TRBV30 and TRBJ1-3, is SQTIHQWPATLVQPVGSPLSLECTVEGTSNPNLYWYRQAAGRGLQLLFYSVGIGQISSEVPQNLSASRPQDRQFILSSKKLLLSDSGFYLCAWSDTGEGGNTIYFGEGSWLTVV.

The chain combines TRBV27 with TRBJ2-1; D possibly corresponds to TRBD2 (5 bases). Trimming removed 2 bases at V and 9 bases at J, with 8 bases between. This CDR3 is built from 12 residues. Germline lookup yields CDR1 MNHEY and CDR2 SMNVEV (reference sequence). The CDR3 nucleotides are TGTGCCAGCAGTTTAGATCGGGGTGAGCAGTTCTTC. Its protein is CASSLDRGEQFF.

V usage is TRBV5-1 and J usage is TRBJ1-4; the match to TRBD1 covers 9 bases. J lost 5 bases, V lost 3 bases, and 5 bases had no gene match. Germline assignment: CDR1 SGHRS and CDR2 YFSETQ. The CDR3 is 15 amino acids. This CDR3 is CASSWGQGRNEKLFF. The CDR3 DNA sequence: TGCGCCAGCAGCTGGGGACAGGGAAGGAATGAAAAACTGTTTTTT.

The chain has TRBV30 and TRBJ2-5, with D possibly matching TRBD1 (6 bases). The CDR3 totals 12 residues. Trimming took 0 bases from V and 4 from J, leaving 6 bases between them. The germline CDR1 and CDR2 sequences are GTSNPN and SVGIG (reference sequence). In DNA, the CDR3 is TGTGCCTGGAGTGTACAGGGAGAGACCCAGTACTTC. Translation gives CAWSVQGETQYF.

CDR3 residues: CASSLTTSPLETQYF. Here the CDR3 DNA reads TGTGCCAGCAGCCTTACGACTAGCCCCTTGGAGACCCAGTACTTC. This sequence joins TRBV7-9 and TRBJ2-5; the match to TRBD2 covers 7 bases. Germline lookup yields CDR1 SEHNR and CDR2 FQNEAQ (reference sequence). The V and J ends lost 5 bases and 5 bases, in that order; junction bases with no gene match: 11. The CDR3 length is 15 residues.

This clone was counted once. The chain employs TRBV6-5 and TRBJ1-3; 7 nucleotides agree with TRBD1. Unmatched junction bases numbered 3, after V lost 2 bases and J lost 2 bases. Germline loops: CDR1 MNHEY, CDR2 SVGAGI. The CDR3 length is 15 residues. CDR3 loop: CASSYTGDTGNTIYF. The CDR3 bases are TGTGCCAGCAGTTACACAGGGGACACTGGAAACACCATATATTTT.